A selection of T cell receptor beta chains follows, all from one sample in a study of T cell responses to AZD1222 COVID-19 vaccine. Some clones are missing from TCRdb's copy, which holds only in-frame ones; the method was immunoSEQ multiplex PCR. The table records 190,000 or so clones, approximately 90% of them present only once. The material was peripheral blood, obtained 28 days after the second AZD1222 dose. The receptors come from an adult who received the AZD1222 COVID-19 vaccine. Each CDR3 is given with its conserved first and last residue. The D gene is left open where the match is weak. Part of the rows lack a size; the others show once, few, many or a class for expanded clones.

TRBV14,-,TRBJ2-1,TRBD2,TGTGCCAGCAGCCCCGGTGATAGCGGGAGGTACTACAATGAGCAGTTCTTC,CASSPGDSGRYYNEQFF
TRBV28,-,TRBJ1-6,TRBD1,TGTGCCAGCACCCGAACTCCGGGACAGGGGCGATCACCCCTCCACTTT,CASTRTPGQGRSPLHF
TRBV19,-,TRBJ1-5,-,TGTGCCAGTAGTGGGTACGTCACCTCTAGGGATCAGCCCCAGCATTTT,CASSGYVTSRDQPQHF
TRBV7-9,-,TRBJ1-6,-,TGTGCCAGCAGCTTAGAGGGGGGACCATATAATTCACCCCTCCACTTT,CASSLEGGPYNSPLHF
TRBV14,-,TRBJ2-1,TRBD2,TGTGCCAGCAGCCCACCCCGGGGGGGAGCCTACAATGAGCAGTTCTTC,CASSPPRGGAYNEQFF
TRBV3-1/TRBV3-2,-,TRBJ2-7,-,TGTGCCAGCAGCCACCGCAGCCTAACGAGCTCCTACGAGCAGTACTTC,CASSHRSLTSSYEQYF
TRBV11-3,-,TRBJ1-1,-,TGTGCCAGCAGCTCCTACAGGAACACTGAAGCTTTCTTT,CASSSYRNTEAFF
TRBV19,-,TRBJ2-7,-,TGTGCCAGTAGTCTTAGCGGTGCCTACGAGCAGTACTTC,CASSLSGAYEQYF
TRBV4-2,once,TRBJ1-3,TRBD1,TGTGCCAGCAGCCGAGATACAGGGGCCGGAAACACCATATATTTT,CASSRDTGAGNTIYF
TRBV19,-,TRBJ1-1,-,TGTGCCAGTAGTACTCCGGGGGGCCGGGCTGAAGCTTTCTTT,CASSTPGGRAEAFF
TRBV5-1,-,TRBJ2-1,TRBD2,TGCGCCAGCAGCCGGGGGGTAGCGGGACCCAATGAGCAGTTCTTC,CASSRGVAGPNEQFF
TRBV9,-,TRBJ2-1,TRBD2,TGTGCCAGCAGCCCCCGATCCGGGACTAGCGGATTCCGCTCCTACAATGAGCAGTTCTTC,CASSPRSGTSGFRSYNEQFF
TRBV6-4,-,TRBJ1-1,-,TGTGCCAGCAGTCTCAGGTTTAACACTGAAGCTTTCTTT,CASSLRFNTEAFF
TRBV28,-,TRBJ1-3,-,TGTGCCAGCAGTTTAGTGGGGAATGGAAACACCATATATTTT,CASSLVGNGNTIYF